The 16 T cell receptor beta chains below all came from one sample that was sequenced in a study of blood T cell repertoires in COVID-19. TCRdb's table, derived via immunoSEQ multiplex PCR, lists solely in-frame clones and lacks some. Of 30,000 to 50,000 clones in the sample, 79% were seen once. Sequencing used peripheral blood. These receptor sequences come from a man in his sixties or seventies with acute or convalescent COVID-19.

The chain carries TRBV5-1 and TRBJ1-3, with unresolved D. Between the trimmed V and J ends, which lost 5 bases and 0 bases, there was a span of 9 bases. Germline CDR1 is SGHRS and CDR2 is YFSETQ. The CDR3 totals 14 residues. DNA of the CDR3: TGCGCCAGCAGTTACATCAGCTCTGGAAACACCATATATTTT. Translation: CASSYISSGNTIYF.

The chain is built from TRBV28 and TRBJ2-7; perhaps TRBD2 as D (5 bases). CDR3 length: 14 residues. With 7 bases removed from V and 3 bases from J, the gap between germline ends came to 16 bases. Germline CDR1 MDHEN, CDR2 SYDVKM. The CDR3 DNA is TGTGCCAGCAAGAAGGGAGTGAAAGGCTACGAGCAGTACTTC. This sequence encodes CASKKGVKGYEQYF.

V and J are TRBV18 and TRBJ2-1, with 9 bases matching TRBD1. The junction had 4 bases not matched to a gene; V was cut back by 6 bases and J by 7 bases. Looked up from germline, CDR1 is KGHSH and CDR2 is LQKENI. The CDR3 consists of 13 residues. This CDR3 is CASSVTGGNEQFF. The CDR3 DNA is TGTGCCAGCTCGGTGACAGGGGGAAATGAGCAGTTCTTC.

J is TRBJ1-5 and V is TRBV20-1, with D hard to call. The CDR3 covers 11 residues. Germline V gives CDR1 DFQATT, CDR2 SNEGSKA (reference sequence). Trimming left V 0 bases short and J 11 bases short, with 8 bases between. This CDR3 is CSARDVGSQHF. CDR3 nucleotide sequence: TGCAGTGCTAGAGATGTCGGTTCCCAGCATTTT.

The gene calls are TRBV27 and TRBJ2-1; 9 nucleotides align to TRBD2. This CDR3 region has 16 residues. Germline CDR1 reads MNHEY; CDR2 reads SMNVEV (reference sequence). Trimming took 3 bases from V and 0 from J; bases not matched to a gene: 3. The CDR3 sequence: CASSLASGVSYNEQFF. The CDR3 DNA sequence: TGTGCCAGCAGTTTGGCTAGCGGGGTCTCCTACAATGAGCAGTTCTTC.

A single count supports this clone. The chain uses TRBV28 and TRBJ2-1; D is ambiguous. The CDR3 consists of 14 residues. Germline V gene lookup returns CDR1 MDHEN and CDR2 SYDVKM. Trimming left V 2 bases short and J 7 bases short, with 12 bases between. CDR3 sequence reads: CASSLGGPTNEQFF. As DNA, the CDR3 is TGTGCCAGCAGTTTAGGCGGCCCGACGAATGAGCAGTTCTTC.

The CDR3: CASSQGGTGMLTEAFF. CDR3 nucleotide sequence: TGTGCCAGCAGCCAAGGGGGGACAGGGATGTTAACTGAAGCTTTCTTT. The chain links TRBV3-1 (or the pseudogene TRBV3-2) to TRBJ1-1, with 9 bases that match TRBD1. This CDR3 is 16 amino acids long. Trimming at V came to 1 base and at J to 5 bases, leaving 8 bases not matched to a gene. Per germline, CDR1 LGHDT and CDR2 YNNKEL (reference sequence).

The chain has TRBV4-2 and TRBJ1-2; 10 nucleotides line up with TRBD1. Germline V gives CDR1 LGHNA, CDR2 YNFKEQ. With 4 bases clipped from V and 5 bases from J, the junction kept 7 bases outside the gene matches. This CDR3 spans 15 amino acids. CDR3 nucleotide sequence: TGTGCCAGCAGCCGCTGGGACAGGGGAACGTATGGCTACACCTTC. Translating gives CASSRWDRGTYGYTF.

The CDR3 coding sequence is TGTGCCAGCAGCAACTCAGGGGGCGACTATGGCTACACCTTC. Its protein is CASSNSGGDYGYTF. The chain links TRBV11-2 to TRBJ1-2; 8 bases map to TRBD1. CDR1 is SGHAT, CDR2 FQNNGV, per germline. Germline trimming cut 5 bases from V and 3 bases from J; bases unmatched to any gene: 5. The CDR3 spans 14 residues. The entire variable domain, with the rest obtained from reference TRBV11-2 and TRBJ1-2, is as follows: EAGVAQSPRYKIIEKRQSVAFWCNPISGHATLYWYQQILGQGPKLLIQFQNNGVVDDSQLPKDRFSAERLKGVDSTLKIQPAKLEDSAVYLCASSNSGGDYGYTFGSGTRLTVV.

This chain links TRBV5-1 with TRBJ2-3; TRBD2 matches 14 bases. V was pared by 0 bases and J by 4 bases, with 7 bases of the junction left unmatched. CDR1 is SGHRS and CDR2 is YFSETQ in the germline V gene. This CDR3 spans 18 amino acids. The CDR3 nucleotides are TGCGCCAGCAGCTTGGTGGGAGGACTAGCGGGAGGTCCAGATACGCAGTATTTT. This codes for CASSLVGGLAGGPDTQYF.

The V gene is TRBV20-1, the J gene TRBJ2-1; TRBD1 matches 9 bases. This CDR3 has 14 residues. V lost 3 bases to trimming and J lost 10 bases; unmatched junction nucleotides: 10. Germline values: CDR1 DFQATT, CDR2 SNEGSKA (reference sequence). The CDR3: CSASPWDRAFEQFF. As DNA, the CDR3 is TGCAGTGCTAGTCCGTGGGACAGGGCCTTCGAGCAGTTCTTC.

In its sample, this clone was seen once. The rearrangement joins TRBV5-1 to TRBJ1-2; no definite D call. The CDR3 contains 13 residues. With 2 bases removed from V and 3 bases from J, the gap between germline ends came to 8 bases. CDR1 and CDR2 (germline): SGHRS, YFSETQ. CDR3 bases: TGCGCCAGCAGCTTTTACCGGGACTATGGCTACACCTTC. This sequence encodes CASSFYRDYGYTF. Full variable domain (outside the CDR3, taken from reference TRBV5-1 and TRBJ1-2): KAGVTQTPRYLIKTRGQQVTLSCSPISGHRSVSWYQQTPGQGLQFLFEYFSETQRNKGNFPGRFSGRQFSNSRSEMNVSTLELGDSALYLCASSFYRDYGYTFGSGTRLTVV.

V usage is TRBV7-2 and J usage is TRBJ2-7, with D hard to call. V gave up 0 bases and J gave up 0 bases, with 15 bases separating them. The germline V gene encodes CDR1 SGHTA and CDR2 FQGNSA. The CDR3 runs to 17 residues. DNA of the CDR3: TGTGCCAGCAGCTTAGCGGGCCCCCAGGCCTCCTCCTACGAGCAGTACTTC. The encoded protein is CASSLAGPQASSYEQYF.

The gene calls are TRBV19 and TRBJ2-7, with 8 bases matching TRBD2. J lost 3 bases, V lost 6 bases, and 7 bases had no gene match. The CDR3 loop spans 14 amino acids. Germline V gene data show CDR1 as LNHDA and CDR2 as SQIVND (reference sequence). The CDR3 here is CASRRREGLYEQYF. The CDR3 coding sequence is TGTGCCAGTAGACGACGGGAGGGCCTCTACGAGCAGTACTTC.

V and J are TRBV3-1 (or the pseudogene TRBV3-2) and TRBJ2-7; D unresolved. The CDR3 is 13 residues long. Trimming took off 3 bases at V and 6 bases at J, with 12 bases between the two ends. Germline assignment: CDR1 LGHDT and CDR2 YNNKEL (reference sequence). The CDR3 is CASSHPSRIEQYF. The DNA of the CDR3 is TGTGCCAGCAGCCACCCGTCTAGAATCGAGCAGTACTTC.

The chain combines TRBV5-1 with TRBJ2-1, with TRBD1 matching 11 bases. V shed 3 bases, J shed 8 bases, and the junction held 7 bases outside the gene matches. CDR1 and CDR2 (germline): SGHRS, YFSETQ. The CDR3 has 15 amino acids. The CDR3 region is CASSWAGQGEYEQFF. The CDR3 nucleotides read TGCGCCAGCAGCTGGGCGGGACAGGGGGAATATGAGCAGTTCTTC.